The 7 T cell receptor beta chains reported below all come from one sample, sequenced in a study of control samples from healthy donors and cancer patients (dated by TCRdb to the early 2020s). The method was the immunoSEQ multiplex PCR assay. The table was pulled from immuneACCESS by TCRdb, which kept in-frame rearrangements only. Such tables lose some clones; where checked, under half of the loss comes from unresolved V genes, and the rest has no known cause. Within this sample are roughly 70,000 clones, with under 90% of them counted one time only. The top ten hold 28% of the sample. The sequenced sample was blood. The receptors shown here come from a man aged 50 or older in good health.

The J gene is TRBJ1-5, the V gene TRBV5-6, with TRBD1 matching 11 bases. Germline trimming cut 4 bases from V and 1 base from J; bases unmatched to any gene: 4. The CDR3 spans 16 residues. Germline loops: CDR1 SGHDT, CDR2 YYEEEE. CDR3 in amino acids: CASSHGTGGSNQPQHF. CDR3 coding DNA: TGTGCCAGCAGCCATGGGACAGGGGGAAGCAATCAGCCCCAGCATTTT.

V is TRBV24-1 and J is TRBJ2-3, with D unresolved. Germline V gene sequence: CDR1 KGHDR, CDR2 SFDVKD. The V end was cut by 5 bases, the J end by 2 bases, with 4 bases between. The CDR3 is 12 amino acids. In nucleotides, the CDR3 is TGTGCCACCAGTGGGGTCACAGATACGCAGTATTTT. Protein: CATSGVTDTQYF.

V is TRBV19 and J is TRBJ2-1, with D uncertain. From germline, CDR1 is LNHDA and CDR2 SQIVND (reference sequence). V dropped 3 bases and J dropped 13 bases, with 16 bases sitting between them. This CDR3 is 13 amino acids long. The CDR3, as DNA: TGTGCCAGTAGTATGGAGACTCCTGCATCCCAGTTCTTC. Translating it yields CASSMETPASQFF.

This rearrangement joins TRBV6-5 to TRBJ2-3; D gene uncertain. The CDR3 covers 11 residues. V was pared by 8 bases and J by 5 bases, with 8 bases between. Germline V gene lookup returns CDR1 MNHEY and CDR2 SVGAGI. Here the CDR3 reads CASRLGDTQYF. In nucleotides, the CDR3 is TGTGCCAGCCGATTAGGAGATACGCAGTATTTT.

The chain joins TRBV4-1 to TRBJ1-1; D is ambiguous. This CDR3 comprises 12 residues. Deletions cut 1 base from V and 4 bases from J, with 4 bases between. Germline V lookup: CDR1 MGHRA, CDR2 YSYEKL. DNA of the CDR3: TGCGCCAGCAGCCAAGTTGGCACTGAAGCTTTCTTT. This codes for CASSQVGTEAFF.

A few counts support this clone. The chain links TRBV15 to TRBJ1-4, with no clear D. V lost 5 bases and J 14 bases, leaving 21 bases between the germline ends. The CDR3 extends over 14 amino acids. CDR1 and CDR2 from the germline V gene are LNHNV and YYDKDF (reference sequence). This CDR3 reads CATSSPEEGNKLFF. For the CDR3, the DNA is TGTGCCACCAGCTCGCCGGAGGAAGGAAATAAGCTGTTTTTT.

The J gene is TRBJ2-2, the V gene TRBV21-1; the D call of TRBD1 is as the table states it, not checked on the DNA. TRBV21-1 is deemed a pseudogene. The CDR3 length is 18 residues. Written as DNA, the CDR3 is TGTGCCAGCGCAGTGGACCACTTCAGGGGAACACGGACCGGGGAGCTGTTTTTT. Translation gives CASAVDHFRGTRTGELFF.